This T cell receptor beta chain was identified in a study of T cell changes during pregnancy in multiple sclerosis. Germline CDR1 LGHNA, CDR2 YSLEER. V dropped 1 base and J dropped 0 bases, with 6 bases sitting between them. There are 14 residues in the CDR3. This clone has only a few counts. The assay was immunoSEQ multiplex PCR, and TCRdb's table has in-frame clones only and misses some. Of tens of thousands of clones in the sample, 75% to 95% were seen once. This TCR was recovered from a female donor in good health, enrolled as a control in a pregnancy study. The rearrangement uses TRBV4-3 and TRBJ1-1, with D unresolved. The sample in question was CD4+ T cells from peripheral blood mononuclear cells, obtained after pregnancy. CDR3 region: CASSQGHMNTEAFF. CDR3 DNA sequence: TGCGCCAGCAGCCAAGGACACATGAACACTGAAGCTTTCTTT.